The 8 T cell receptor beta chains below were found in one sample sequenced in a study of shared clonotypes between healthy human individuals (dated by TCRdb to 2020 to 2021). Library creation used the immunoSEQ multiplex PCR assay. TCRdb took over this immuneACCESS table, retaining in-frame rearrangements with V and J assigned. Such tables are incomplete; in checked studies, under half of the missing clones stem from an unresolved V gene, and the remainder is unexplained. Recorded for this sample are about 490,000 clones; 81% of them occurred a single time. The ten largest clonotypes hold roughly 13% of the sample. The sample comprised PBMCs. The source of these receptors is a woman aged 40 to 50 in good health. Some clones in this sample may be carry-over from other donors' samples.

There are many counts of this clone. This chain connects TRBV6-5 to TRBJ2-5; no definite D call. The germline V and J ends were trimmed by 6 bases and 5 bases, with 13 bases remaining between them. Per the germline V gene, CDR1 is MNHEY and CDR2 is SVGAGI. The CDR3 covers 13 residues. CDR3 protein: CASSPQPQETQYF. The CDR3 DNA sequence: TGTGCCAGCAGCCCTCAGCCCCAGGAGACCCAGTACTTC.

The V gene is TRBV27, the J gene TRBJ2-1, with 10 bases matching TRBD2. Germline V lookup: CDR1 MNHEY, CDR2 SMNVEV (reference sequence). J lost 5 bases, V lost 5 bases, and 9 bases had no gene match. The CDR3 spans 16 residues. Here the CDR3 reads CASSPLAGLVNNEQFF. CDR3 coding DNA: TGTGCCAGCAGTCCACTAGCGGGATTGGTAAACAATGAGCAGTTCTTC.

The genes are TRBV13 and TRBJ2-1; 15 nucleotides align to TRBD2. The CDR3 contains 15 residues. Trimming removed 5 bases from V and 7 bases from J; junction bases left unmatched: 3. Per germline, CDR1 PRHDT and CDR2 FYEKMQ (reference sequence). The CDR3 is CASSRGTSGRNEQFF. CDR3 sequence (DNA): TGTGCCAGCAGCCGCGGGACTAGCGGGAGGAATGAGCAGTTCTTC. Drawing the rest from reference TRBV13 and TRBJ2-1, the complete variable domain is AAGVIQSPRHLIKEKRETATLKCYPIPRHDTVYWYQQGPGQDPQFLISFYEKMQSDKGSIPDRFSAQQFSDYHSELNMSSLELGDSALYFCASSRGTSGRNEQFFGPGTRLTVL.

V usage is TRBV6-5 and J usage is TRBJ2-7; weak D call: TRBD2 (6 bases). This CDR3 comprises 14 residues. Trimming removed 4 bases at V and 3 bases at J, with 13 bases between. Germline values: CDR1 MNHEY, CDR2 SVGAGI. CDR3 nucleotides: TGTGCCAGCAGTTTAGTGAACGGGGGCTACGAGCAGTACTTC. Protein product: CASSLVNGGYEQYF.

The chain recombines TRBV6-1 with TRBJ1-4; a weak D match, TRBD1 (6 bases). The CDR3 runs 14 residues. The germline CDR1 and CDR2 sequences are MNHNS and SASEGT. Trimming stripped 2 bases from V and 5 bases from J, with 9 bases between. CDR3 in amino acids: CASSEIRGNEKLFF. Written as DNA, the CDR3 is TGTGCCAGCAGTGAAATAAGGGGGAATGAAAAACTGTTTTTT.

The chain is built from TRBV15 and TRBJ2-5; TRBD1 might be the D (7 bases). CDR1 LNHNV and CDR2 YYDKDF come from the germline V gene (reference sequence). CDR3 size: 13 residues. V dropped 5 bases and J dropped 5 bases, with 12 bases sitting between them. CDR3 in amino acids: CATSSPGGETQYF. DNA for the CDR3: TGTGCCACCAGCTCCCCAGGGGGGGAGACCCAGTACTTC.

V usage is TRBV5-1 and J usage is TRBJ2-1; 9 positions agree with TRBD2. With V trimmed by 4 bases and J by 5 bases, 7 bases remained unmatched. Germline CDR1 is SGHRS and CDR2 is YFSETQ. The CDR3 extends over 15 amino acids. DNA for the CDR3: TGCGCCAGCAGCCTTTTGACTAGCGGTGACAATGAGCAGTTCTTC. It encodes CASSLLTSGDNEQFF.

V is TRBV7-2 and J is TRBJ2-3; D unclear. The CDR3 runs 13 residues. Trimming shortened V by 0 bases and J by 3 bases, and 4 bases separated the two germline ends. Germline values: CDR1 SGHTA, CDR2 FQGNSA. The CDR3 protein is CASSLAETDTQYF. In nucleotides, the CDR3 is TGTGCCAGCAGCTTAGCCGAAACAGATACGCAGTATTTT.